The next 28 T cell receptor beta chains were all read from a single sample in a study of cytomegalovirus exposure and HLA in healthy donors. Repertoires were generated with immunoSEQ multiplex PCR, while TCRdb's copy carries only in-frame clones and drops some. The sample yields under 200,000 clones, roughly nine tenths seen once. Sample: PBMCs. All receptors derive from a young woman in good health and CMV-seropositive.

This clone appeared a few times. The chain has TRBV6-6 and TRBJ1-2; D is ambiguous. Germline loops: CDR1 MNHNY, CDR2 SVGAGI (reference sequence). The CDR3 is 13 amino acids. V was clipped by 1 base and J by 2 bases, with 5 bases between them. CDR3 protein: CASSYLQNYGYTF. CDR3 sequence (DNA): TGTGCCAGCAGTTACTTACAGAACTATGGCTACACCTTC.

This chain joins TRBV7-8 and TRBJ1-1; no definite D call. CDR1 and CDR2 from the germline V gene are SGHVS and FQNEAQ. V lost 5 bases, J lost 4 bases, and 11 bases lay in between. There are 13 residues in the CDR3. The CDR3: CASSPGRATEAFF. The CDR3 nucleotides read TGTGCCAGCAGCCCAGGCCGCGCCACTGAAGCTTTCTTT.

This CDR3 reads CASSPDSYGYTF. The CDR3 nucleotides read TGTGCCAGCAGTCCCGACAGCTATGGCTACACCTTC. The chain carries TRBV27 and TRBJ1-2; a weak D match, TRBD1 (5 bases). V lost 5 bases and J 4 bases, leaving 8 bases between the germline ends. CDR1 and CDR2 (germline): MNHEY, SMNVEV (reference sequence). The CDR3 extends over 12 amino acids.

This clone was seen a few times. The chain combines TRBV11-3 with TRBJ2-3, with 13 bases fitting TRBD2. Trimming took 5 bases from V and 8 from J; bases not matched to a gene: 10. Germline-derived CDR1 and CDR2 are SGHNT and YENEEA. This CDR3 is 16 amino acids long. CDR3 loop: CASSPTSGGTGTTQYF. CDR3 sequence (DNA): TGTGCCAGCAGCCCGACTAGCGGGGGGACCGGGACTACGCAGTATTTT.

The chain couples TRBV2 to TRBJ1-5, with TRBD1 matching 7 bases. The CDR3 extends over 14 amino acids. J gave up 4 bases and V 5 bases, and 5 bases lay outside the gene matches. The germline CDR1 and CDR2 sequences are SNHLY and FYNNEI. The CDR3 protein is CASSRQGLNQPQHF. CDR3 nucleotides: TGTGCCAGCAGTAGACAGGGTTTAAATCAGCCCCAGCATTTT.

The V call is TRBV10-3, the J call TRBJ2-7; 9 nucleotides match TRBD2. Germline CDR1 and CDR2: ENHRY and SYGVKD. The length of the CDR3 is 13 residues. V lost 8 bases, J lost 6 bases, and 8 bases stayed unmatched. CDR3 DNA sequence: TGTGCCATCCTTAGCGGGAGAGCGGGCGAGCAGTACTTC. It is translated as CAILSGRAGEQYF.

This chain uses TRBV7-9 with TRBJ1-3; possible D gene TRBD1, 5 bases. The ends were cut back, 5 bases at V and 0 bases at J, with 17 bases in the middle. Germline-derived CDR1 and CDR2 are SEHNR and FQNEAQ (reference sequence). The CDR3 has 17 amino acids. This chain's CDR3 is CASSLRREGNSGNTIYF. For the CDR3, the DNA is TGTGCCAGCAGCCTCCGCCGGGAGGGGAACTCTGGAAACACCATATATTTT.

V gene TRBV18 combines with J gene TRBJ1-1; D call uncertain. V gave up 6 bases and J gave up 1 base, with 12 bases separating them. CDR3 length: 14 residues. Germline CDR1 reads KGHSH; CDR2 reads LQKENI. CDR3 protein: CASSTKHRNTEAFF. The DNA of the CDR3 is TGTGCCAGCTCTACGAAGCATCGGAACACTGAAGCTTTCTTT.

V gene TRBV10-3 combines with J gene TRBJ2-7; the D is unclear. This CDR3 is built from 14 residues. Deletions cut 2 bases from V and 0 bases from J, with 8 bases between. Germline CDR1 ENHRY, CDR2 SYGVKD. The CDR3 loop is CAISEAVPSYEQYF. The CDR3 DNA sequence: TGTGCCATCAGTGAGGCGGTTCCCTCCTACGAGCAGTACTTC.

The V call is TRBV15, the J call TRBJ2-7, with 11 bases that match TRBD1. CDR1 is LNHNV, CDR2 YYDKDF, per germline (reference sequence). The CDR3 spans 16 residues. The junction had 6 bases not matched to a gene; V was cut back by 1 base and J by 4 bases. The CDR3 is CATSRVDRGLRYEQYF. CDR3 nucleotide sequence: TGTGCCACCAGCAGAGTGGACAGGGGGCTAAGGTACGAGCAGTACTTC.

Here the CDR3 reads CASTPGQVTDTQYF. The CDR3, as DNA: TGTGCCAGTACCCCTGGGCAGGTTACAGATACGCAGTATTTT. V gene TRBV19 combines with J gene TRBJ2-3; unclear D gene. The germline V gene has CDR1 LNHDA and CDR2 SQIVND (reference sequence). V shed 7 bases and J shed 3 bases, with 14 bases lying between them. The CDR3 length is 14 residues.

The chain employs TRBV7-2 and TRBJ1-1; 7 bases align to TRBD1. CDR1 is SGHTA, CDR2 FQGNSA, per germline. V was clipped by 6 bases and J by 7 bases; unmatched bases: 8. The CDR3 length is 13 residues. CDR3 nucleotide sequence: TGTGCCAGCAGATATACAGGGGATGTTGAAGCTTTCTTT. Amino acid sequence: CASRYTGDVEAFF. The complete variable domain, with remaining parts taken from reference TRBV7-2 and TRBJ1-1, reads GAGVSQSPSNKVTEKGKDVELRCDPISGHTALYWYRQSLGQGLEFLIYFQGNSAPDKSGLPSDRFSAERTGGSVSTLTIQRTQQEDSAVYLCASRYTGDVEAFFGQGTRLTVV.

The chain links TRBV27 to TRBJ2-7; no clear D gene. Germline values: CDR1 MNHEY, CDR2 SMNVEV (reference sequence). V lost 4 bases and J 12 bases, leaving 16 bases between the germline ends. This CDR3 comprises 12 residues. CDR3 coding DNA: TGTGCCAGCAGTTCCCCCCTCTACGAGGTGTACTTC. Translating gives CASSSPLYEVYF.

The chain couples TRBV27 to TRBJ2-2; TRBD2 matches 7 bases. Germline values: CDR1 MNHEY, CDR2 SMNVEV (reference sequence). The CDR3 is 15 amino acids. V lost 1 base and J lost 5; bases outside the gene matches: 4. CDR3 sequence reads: CASSLWGGRTGELFF. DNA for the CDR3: TGTGCCAGCAGTTTATGGGGCGGGAGAACCGGGGAGCTGTTTTTT.

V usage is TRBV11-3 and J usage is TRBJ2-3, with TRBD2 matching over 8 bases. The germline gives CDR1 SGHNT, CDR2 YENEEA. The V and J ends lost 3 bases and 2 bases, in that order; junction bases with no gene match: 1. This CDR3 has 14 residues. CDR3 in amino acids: CASSFSGDTDTQYF. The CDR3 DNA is TGTGCCAGCAGCTTTAGCGGGGACACAGATACGCAGTATTTT.

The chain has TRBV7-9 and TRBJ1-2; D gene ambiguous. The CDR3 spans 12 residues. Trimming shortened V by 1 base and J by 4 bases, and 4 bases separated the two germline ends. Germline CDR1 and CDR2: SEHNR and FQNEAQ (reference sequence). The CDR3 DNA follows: TGTGCCAGCAGCTTAGAGAGCTATGGCTACACCTTC. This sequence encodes CASSLESYGYTF. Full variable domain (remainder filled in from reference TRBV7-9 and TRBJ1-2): DTGVSQNPRHKITKRGQNVTFRCDPISEHNRLYWYRQTLGQGPEFLTYFQNEAQLEKSRLLSDRFSAERPKGSFSTLEIQRTEQGDSAMYLCASSLESYGYTFGSGTRLTVV.

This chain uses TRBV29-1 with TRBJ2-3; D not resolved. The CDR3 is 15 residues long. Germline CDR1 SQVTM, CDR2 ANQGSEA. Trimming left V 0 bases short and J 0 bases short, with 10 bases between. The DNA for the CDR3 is TGCAGCGTTGAAGATCAACGGTTTAGCACAGATACGCAGTATTTT. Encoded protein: CSVEDQRFSTDTQYF.

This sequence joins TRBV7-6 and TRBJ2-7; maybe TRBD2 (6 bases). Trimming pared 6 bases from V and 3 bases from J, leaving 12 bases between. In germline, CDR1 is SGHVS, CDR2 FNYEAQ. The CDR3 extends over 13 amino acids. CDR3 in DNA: TGTGCCAGCAGTTTCGGGAGCAGCTACGAGCAGTACTTC. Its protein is CASSFGSSYEQYF.

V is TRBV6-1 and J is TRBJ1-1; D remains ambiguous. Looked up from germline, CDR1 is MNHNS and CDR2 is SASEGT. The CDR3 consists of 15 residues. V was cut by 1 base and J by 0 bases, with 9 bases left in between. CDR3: CASSEVEGMNTEAFF. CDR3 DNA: TGTGCCAGCAGTGAAGTAGAGGGCATGAACACTGAAGCTTTCTTT.

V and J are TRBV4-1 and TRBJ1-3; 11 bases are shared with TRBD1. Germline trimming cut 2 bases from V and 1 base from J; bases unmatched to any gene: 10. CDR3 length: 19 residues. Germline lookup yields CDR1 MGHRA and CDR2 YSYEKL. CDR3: CASSQQAPGTGGSGNTIYF. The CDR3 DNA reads TGCGCCAGCAGCCAACAGGCCCCCGGGACAGGGGGTTCTGGAAACACCATATATTTT.

The CDR3 DNA reads TGTGCCAGCATTTCGACTAGCGGCCGCACAGATACGCAGTATTTT. Protein sequence: CASISTSGRTDTQYF. The chain uses TRBV6-1 and TRBJ2-3; 9 bases are shared with TRBD2. The germline V gene encodes CDR1 MNHNS and CDR2 SASEGT. V lost 7 bases and J lost 1; bases outside the gene matches: 6. This CDR3 contains 15 residues.

The CDR3 DNA is TGTGCCAGCAGCGTCTATAACTATGGCTACACCTTC. Translation gives CASSVYNYGYTF. V usage is TRBV9 and J usage is TRBJ1-2, with D unclear. From germline, CDR1 is SGDLS and CDR2 YYNGEE. V gave up 2 bases and J gave up 1 base, with 3 bases separating them. The CDR3 runs 12 residues. Variable domain in full (rest from reference TRBV9 and TRBJ1-2): DSGVTQTPKHLITATGQRVTLRCSPRSGDLSVYWYQQSLDQGLQFLIQYYNGEERAKGNILERFSAQQFPDLHSELNLSSLELGDSALYFCASSVYNYGYTFGSGTRLTVV.

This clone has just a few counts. CDR3 bases: TGTGCCACCAGCAGAGGCACCGACTCCGCCTACGAGCAGTACTTC. It translates to CATSRGTDSAYEQYF. The V and J genes are TRBV15 and TRBJ2-7; no clear D. The CDR3 contains 15 residues. V shed 1 base and J shed 2 bases, with 12 bases lying between them. Germline CDR1 reads LNHNV; CDR2 reads YYDKDF (reference sequence).

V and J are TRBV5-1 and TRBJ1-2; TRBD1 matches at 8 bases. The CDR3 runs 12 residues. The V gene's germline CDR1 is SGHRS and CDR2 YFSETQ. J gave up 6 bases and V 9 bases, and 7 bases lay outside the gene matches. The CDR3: CAIRTGSDGYTF. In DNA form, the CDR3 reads TGCGCCATCAGGACAGGGAGCGATGGCTACACCTTC.

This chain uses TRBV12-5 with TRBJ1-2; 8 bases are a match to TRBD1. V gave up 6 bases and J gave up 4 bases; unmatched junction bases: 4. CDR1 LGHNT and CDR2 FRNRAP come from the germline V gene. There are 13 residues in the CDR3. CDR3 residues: CASGQGEVYGYTF. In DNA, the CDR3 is TGTGCTAGTGGACAGGGGGAAGTCTATGGCTACACCTTC.

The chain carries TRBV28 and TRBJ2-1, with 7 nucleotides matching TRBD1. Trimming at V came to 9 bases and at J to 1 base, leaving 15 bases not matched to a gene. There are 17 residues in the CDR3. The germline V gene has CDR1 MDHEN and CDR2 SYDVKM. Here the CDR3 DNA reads TGTGCCAGTACAAATCGGGACAGCCAACTTTCCTACAATGAGCAGTTCTTC. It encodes CASTNRDSQLSYNEQFF.

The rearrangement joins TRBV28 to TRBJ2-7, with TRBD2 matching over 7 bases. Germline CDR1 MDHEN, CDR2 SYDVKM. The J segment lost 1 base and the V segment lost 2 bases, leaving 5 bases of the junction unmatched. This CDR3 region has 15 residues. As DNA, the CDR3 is TGTGCCAGCAGTTTACCCAGGGACTATTCCTACGAGCAGTACTTC. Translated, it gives CASSLPRDYSYEQYF.

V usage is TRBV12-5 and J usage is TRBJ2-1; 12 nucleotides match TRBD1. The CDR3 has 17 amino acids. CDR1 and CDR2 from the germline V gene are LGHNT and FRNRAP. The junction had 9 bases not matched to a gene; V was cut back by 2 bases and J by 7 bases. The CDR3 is CASGLTLGQGAGNEQFF. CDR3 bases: TGTGCTAGTGGTTTGACCCTGGGACAGGGGGCAGGGAATGAGCAGTTCTTC.